Following are 29 T cell receptor beta chains from one sample sequenced in a study of early T cells in non-severe SARS-CoV-2 infection. Using its own MiXCR run on the 5' RACE reads, TCRdb lists one record per CDR3 protein. The sample has some 80,000 distinct CDR3 sequences, around 12% seen once. Sample: whole blood. These receptors originate from an adult who was a healthcare worker with PCR-confirmed SARS-CoV-2 infection or an uninfected control (not recorded which).

A few counts support this clonotype. The DNA for the CDR3 is TGTGCCAGCAGTTACTCGAAAGCCCCCTACGAGCAGTACTTC. Its translation is CASSYSKAPYEQYF. This chain uses TRBV6-2 or TRBV6-3 with TRBJ2-7, with D unclear. CDR1 MNHEY and CDR2 SVGEGT come from the germline V gene. This CDR3 region has 14 residues. V shed 0 bases and J shed 2 bases, with 8 bases lying between them.

There are many counts of this clonotype. V usage is TRBV19 and J usage is TRBJ2-2, with 9 positions matching TRBD2. V shed 11 bases, J shed 4 bases, and the junction held 11 bases outside the gene matches. Germline CDR1 and CDR2: LNHDA and SQIVND (reference sequence). This CDR3 has 15 amino acids. The CDR3 nucleotides read TGTGCCGGCCACGGGGGACTAGCCGGCACCGGGGAGCTGTTTTTT. Translated, it gives CAGHGGLAGTGELFF.

In this sample, this clonotype turned up a few times. The gene calls are TRBV6-6 and TRBJ2-1; 10 bases align to TRBD2. The germline CDR1 and CDR2 sequences are MNHNY and SVGAGI (reference sequence). Trimming cost V 7 bases and J 8 bases; bases outside gene matches: 11. The CDR3 is 15 residues long. CDR3 sequence: CASTDPAGGGHEQFF. The CDR3 coding sequence is TGTGCCAGCACCGATCCAGCGGGAGGGGGCCATGAGCAGTTCTTC.

The sample holds a few counts of this clonotype. The chain recombines TRBV5-6 with TRBJ1-5, with 9 positions matching TRBD1. This CDR3 is 16 amino acids long. CDR1 is SGHDT and CDR2 is YYEEEE in the germline V gene. Trimming took 5 bases from V and 0 from J; bases not matched to a gene: 6. The CDR3 coding sequence is TGTGCCAGCAGTATACAGGGGGCGAATAGCAATCAGCCCCAGCATTTT. It encodes CASSIQGANSNQPQHF.

This clonotype has a count of ten or more. This sequence joins TRBV7-9 and TRBJ2-7, with D possibly being TRBD1 or TRBD2 (6 bases each). The CDR3 extends over 13 amino acids. Germline lookup yields CDR1 SEHNR and CDR2 FQNEAQ (reference sequence). Trimming shortened V by 5 bases and J by 8 bases, and 16 bases separated the two germline ends. Here the CDR3 DNA reads TGTGCCAGCAGCCTAGGCATGGGGGGCAAGCAGTACTTC. Translating gives CASSLGMGGKQYF.

This clonotype was counted only a few times. V gene TRBV7-2 combines with J gene TRBJ2-1; D is possibly TRBD2 (5 bases). CDR1 and CDR2 (germline): SGHTA, FQGNSA. This CDR3 spans 14 amino acids. Trimming stripped 3 bases from V and 1 base from J, with 7 bases between. The DNA for the CDR3 is TGTGCCAGCAGCTTCTCGGGGTCCTACAATGAGCAGTTCTTC. This encodes CASSFSGSYNEQFF.

The V and J genes are TRBV12-3 or TRBV12-4 and TRBJ2-5, with D perhaps TRBD2 (6 bases). This CDR3 is 15 amino acids long. V gave up 3 bases and J gave up 2 bases, with 13 bases separating them. The CDR3 region is CASSLTRGNQETQYF. The CDR3 DNA reads as TGTGCCAGCAGTTTGACGCGGGGAAATCAAGAGACCCAGTACTTC.

A few counts support this clonotype. The genes are TRBV7-2 and TRBJ1-2; D perhaps matches TRBD1 (6 bases). Germline V gene sequence: CDR1 SGHTA, CDR2 FQGNSA. V shed 5 bases and J shed 0 bases, with 16 bases lying between them. This CDR3 spans 16 amino acids. The chain's CDR3 is CASSPQGPLTNYGYTF. In DNA, the CDR3 is TGTGCCAGCAGCCCACAGGGACCGCTTACTAACTATGGCTACACCTTC.

CDR3 protein: CASTDRDYSNQPQHF. CDR3 DNA sequence: TGTGCCAGCACCGACAGAGACTATAGCAATCAGCCCCAGCATTTT. This chain links TRBV25-1 with TRBJ1-5, with D tentatively TRBD1 (5 bases). The CDR3 consists of 15 residues. Germline V gene sequence: CDR1 MGHDK, CDR2 SYGVNS. Deletions cut 7 bases from V and 0 bases from J, with 13 bases between.

The chain employs TRBV18 and TRBJ1-1; D call uncertain. V was pared by 4 bases and J by 1 base, with 10 bases between. The CDR3 has 14 amino acids. The germline gives CDR1 KGHSH, CDR2 LQKENI. The chain's CDR3 is CASSREEANTEAFF. The CDR3 coding sequence is TGTGCCAGCTCACGTGAGGAGGCGAACACTGAAGCTTTCTTT.

This clonotype was observed a handful of times. The chain recombines TRBV7-6 with TRBJ1-2, with 7 bases that match TRBD1. This CDR3 contains 14 residues. V shed 1 base, J shed 9 bases, and the junction held 8 bases outside the gene matches. The V gene's germline CDR1 is SGHVS and CDR2 FNYEAQ. CDR3 coding DNA: TGTGCCAGCAGCTTAGGGCCAGGGGGAGATAGCTACACCTTC. This gives the protein CASSLGPGGDSYTF. Filled out from reference TRBV7-6 and TRBJ1-2, the complete variable domain reads GAGVSQSPRYKVTKRGQDVALRCDPISGHVSLYWYRQALGQGPEFLTYFNYEAQQDKSGLPNDRFSAERPEGSISTLTIQRTEQRDSAMYRCASSLGPGGDSYTFGSGTRLTVV.

Turning to this clonotype: Just one base apart from a much larger clone, this may be a read error. The CDR3 loop is CANSPDRSTEAFF. The CDR3 DNA is TGCGCCAACAGCCCGGACAGATCCACTGAAGCTTTCTTT. The rearrangement joins TRBV5-1 to TRBJ1-1, with D perhaps TRBD1 (6 bases). This CDR3 region has 13 residues. Germline CDR1 and CDR2: SGHRS and YFSETQ.

A few counts support this clonotype. J is TRBJ1-1 and V is TRBV10-3, with D unresolved. Germline V gives CDR1 ENHRY, CDR2 SYGVKD. V was trimmed by 7 bases and J by 6 bases, leaving 18 bases between them. The CDR3 consists of 14 residues. The CDR3 spells CAINRADLVSEAFF. CDR3 in DNA: TGTGCCATCAATCGGGCAGATCTGGTCTCTGAAGCTTTCTTT.

The chain employs TRBV28 and TRBJ1-2; D remains unclear. The CDR3 loop spans 14 amino acids. The germline V and J ends were trimmed by 4 bases and 5 bases, with 14 bases remaining between them. Per germline, CDR1 MDHEN and CDR2 SYDVKM. This chain's CDR3 is CASSSAMIAYGYTF. The DNA of the CDR3 is TGTGCCAGCAGTTCGGCGATGATAGCATATGGCTACACCTTC.

This clonotype was detected only a few times. The J gene is TRBJ1-2, the V gene TRBV20-1; perhaps TRBD1 as D (6 bases). Germline CDR1 reads DFQATT; CDR2 reads SNEGSKA (reference sequence). Trimming removed 0 bases from V and 5 bases from J, with 16 bases in between. The CDR3 totals 15 residues. The CDR3 region is CSARDSVTGDYGYTF. The DNA for the CDR3 is TGCAGTGCTAGAGATAGTGTGACAGGAGATTATGGCTACACCTTC.

The rearrangement links TRBV6-4 to TRBJ2-1; perhaps D is TRBD1 or TRBD2 (5 bases each). There are 14 residues in the CDR3. Trimming removed 1 base from V and 7 bases from J, with 11 bases in between. Germline V lookup: CDR1 MRHNA, CDR2 SNTAGT. As DNA, the CDR3 is TGTGCCAGCAGTGACTTGTGGGGGAGTAATGAGCAGTTCTTC. Protein: CASSDLWGSNEQFF.

This clonotype appeared a few times. The CDR3 spells CASSHGTSQYNEQFF. CDR3 coding DNA: TGTGCCAGCAGCCATGGGACTAGTCAGTACAATGAGCAGTTCTTC. V gene TRBV3-1 combines with J gene TRBJ2-1; TRBD2 agrees at 8 bases. V shed 3 bases, J shed 4 bases, and the junction held 5 bases outside the gene matches. CDR1 and CDR2 from the germline V gene are LGHDT and YNNKEL (reference sequence). This CDR3 is 15 amino acids long.

The rearrangement uses TRBV7-9 and TRBJ1-1; no clear D. V was trimmed by 1 base and J by 0 bases, leaving 12 bases between them. This CDR3 has 16 amino acids. Germline loops: CDR1 SEHNR, CDR2 FQNEAQ (reference sequence). As DNA, the CDR3 is TGTGCCAGCAGCTTAGTTTGGGCAAGAATGAACACTGAAGCTTTCTTT. It yields the protein CASSLVWARMNTEAFF.

The chain carries TRBV7-9 and TRBJ1-5; D may be TRBD1 (5 bases). Per germline, CDR1 SEHNR and CDR2 FQNEAQ (reference sequence). The V and J ends lost 5 bases and 11 bases respectively, with 19 bases between them. There are 14 residues in the CDR3. The CDR3 nucleotides are TGTGCCAGCAGCCCAGAGGGGTCCCTTATGGCCCAGCATTTT. As protein: CASSPEGSLMAQHF. The full variable domain, rest sourced from reference TRBV7-9 and TRBJ1-5, is DTGVSQNPRHKITKRGQNVTFRCDPISEHNRLYWYRQTLGQGPEFLTYFQNEAQLEKSRLLSDRFSAERPKGSFSTLEIQRTEQGDSAMYLCASSPEGSLMAQHFGDGTRLSIL.

This rearrangement joins TRBV2 to TRBJ2-7, with D perhaps TRBD1 (6 bases). V shed 2 bases and J shed 1 base, with 9 bases lying between them. There are 14 residues in the CDR3. Germline assignment: CDR1 SNHLY and CDR2 FYNNEI. The CDR3 DNA reads as TGTGCCAGCAGTGAAAACAGGGATTCCTACGAGCAGTACTTC. Translating gives CASSENRDSYEQYF.

The genes are TRBV21-1 and TRBJ2-3; the table's D call, TRBD1, was not checked against the DNA. TRBV21-1 is flagged as a pseudogene. The CDR3 extends over 16 amino acids. This CDR3 is CASSTRKRCGTDTQYF. In nucleotides, the CDR3 is TGTGCCAGCAGCACCCGGAAAAGATGCGGCACAGATACGCAGTATTTT.

In this sample, this clonotype turned up a few times. This sequence joins TRBV7-9 and TRBJ2-4; D gene uncertain. The germline V and J ends were trimmed by 3 bases and 15 bases, with 15 bases remaining between them. CDR3 length: 12 residues. Germline V gene data show CDR1 as SEHNR and CDR2 as FQNEAQ (reference sequence). The CDR3 is CASSLEIGTRYF. In DNA form, the CDR3 reads TGTGCCAGCAGCTTGGAGATCGGCACCCGGTACTTC.

This chain joins TRBV5-1 and TRBJ1-2, with 8 bases aligning to TRBD1. After removal of 4 bases from V and 5 bases from J, the junction contained 4 bases not matched to a gene. Germline V gives CDR1 SGHRS, CDR2 YFSETQ. The length of the CDR3 is 13 residues. The CDR3: CASSRDRLYGYTF. The CDR3 DNA reads TGCGCCAGCAGCAGGGACAGGTTATATGGCTACACCTTC.

The chain couples TRBV20-1 to TRBJ2-7; TRBD2 agrees at 7 bases. The CDR3 spans 14 residues. CDR1 is DFQATT, CDR2 SNEGSKA, per germline (reference sequence). With V trimmed by 3 bases and J by 4 bases, 9 bases remained unmatched. The CDR3 coding sequence is TGCAGTGCTAGCCGAGGACTAGTCAGATACGAGCAGTACTTC. It is translated as CSASRGLVRYEQYF.

This clonotype occurred many times. The genes are TRBV18 and TRBJ1-1; D gene unclear. V lost 2 bases and J lost 7, with 11 bases in between. The germline V gene encodes CDR1 KGHSH and CDR2 LQKENI. The CDR3 sequence is 13 residues long. CDR3 DNA: TGTGCCAGCTCACCAGATCATGGAGTTGAAGCTTTCTTT. Translation: CASSPDHGVEAFF.

This clonotype was seen a handful of times. The rearrangement links TRBV4-3 to TRBJ1-5; no reliable D call. CDR3 size: 13 residues. Germline CDR1 and CDR2: LGHNA and YSLEER. V was trimmed by 0 bases and J by 4 bases, leaving 4 bases between them. The CDR3 sequence: CASSQDWNQPQHF. The CDR3 DNA reads as TGCGCCAGCAGCCAAGATTGGAATCAGCCCCAGCATTTT.

This clonotype was picked up a small number of times. The V call is TRBV10-2, the J call TRBJ2-3, with a weak D call TRBD2 (5 bases). The ends were cut back, 0 bases at V and 7 bases at J, with 23 bases in the middle. The CDR3 length is 18 residues. Per the germline V gene, CDR1 is WSHSY and CDR2 is SAAADI. The CDR3 sequence: CASSESKGRLLGENTQYF. CDR3 nucleotides: TGCGCCAGCAGTGAGTCGAAAGGGCGACTCCTCGGGGAAAATACGCAGTATTTT.

This clonotype came up a few times. The V and J genes are TRBV3-1 and TRBJ2-7; no clear D. V lost 4 bases, J lost 0 bases, and 13 bases lay in between. Looked up from germline, CDR1 is LGHDT and CDR2 is YNNKEL (reference sequence). The CDR3 spans 15 residues. This chain's CDR3 is CASSLTYKSSYEQYF. In nucleotides, the CDR3 is TGTGCCAGCAGCCTTACCTACAAGAGCTCCTACGAGCAGTACTTC.

This clonotype was seen once. This sequence joins TRBV4-2 and TRBJ1-1; D not resolved. Germline-derived CDR1 and CDR2 are LGHNA and YNFKEQ. The CDR3 spans 15 residues. Trimming took 5 bases from V and 3 from J, leaving 16 bases between them. The CDR3 nucleotides read TGTGCCAGCAGCAAATTACAGTCGATAGACACTGAAGCTTTCTTT. Its translation: CASSKLQSIDTEAFF.